This T cell receptor (beta chain) was observed in a study of blood T cell repertoires in COVID-19. On the study more broadly: Specimens from acute and convalescent COVID-19 originated in the United States, Italy and Spain. PBMCs, B-cell-depleted T cells, or T cells provided the cDNA or gDNA that made up the material.

Method: immunoSEQ multiplex PCR; TCRdb's copy keeps in-frame clones and lacks some. The sample carries hundreds of thousands of clones, 90% to 95% recorded once. The CDR3 extends over 15 amino acids. The V gene end was trimmed by 3 bases and the J gene end by 2 bases; junction bases not matched to a gene: 5. CDR1 is SGDLS and CDR2 is YYNGEE in the germline V gene. The receptor was isolated from a woman between 18 and 29 years old who had recovered from COVID-19. V and J are TRBV9 and TRBJ2-5, with 9 positions matching TRBD1. Sequencing input: peripheral blood. The CDR3 protein is CASSATGGGQETQYF. CDR3 in DNA: TGTGCCAGCAGCGCGACAGGGGGGGGTCAAGAGACCCAGTACTTC. The full variable domain, completed using reference TRBV9 and TRBJ2-5, is DSGVTQTPKHLITATGQRVTLRCSPRSGDLSVYWYQQSLDQGLQFLIQYYNGEERAKGNILERFSAQQFPDLHSELNLSSLELGDSALYFCASSATGGGQETQYFGPGTRLLVL.